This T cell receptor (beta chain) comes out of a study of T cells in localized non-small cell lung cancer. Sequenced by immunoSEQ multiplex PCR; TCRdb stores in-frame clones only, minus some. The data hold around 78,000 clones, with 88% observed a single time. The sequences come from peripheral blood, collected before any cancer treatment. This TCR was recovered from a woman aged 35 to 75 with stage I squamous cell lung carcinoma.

The CDR3 bases are TGTGCCAGCAGCCCACGCCCTGACAGGGGTTATTCACCCCTCCACTTT. Residues: CASSPRPDRGYSPLHF. This chain links TRBV6-6 with TRBJ1-6; 8 positions match TRBD1. V was clipped by 6 bases and J by 8 bases; unmatched bases: 12. In germline, CDR1 is MNHNY, CDR2 SVGAGI (reference sequence). This CDR3 is built from 16 residues.